The 4 T cell receptor beta chains below come from one sample, sequenced in a study of blood T cell repertoires in COVID-19. TCRdb keeps only in-frame clones here, not all; method: immunoSEQ multiplex PCR. This sample yields 200,000 to 250,000 clones, of which around 83% are seen a single time; 10% belongs to the top ten. Material for sequencing was peripheral blood. The source of these receptors is a woman aged 45-60 years with COVID-19, enrolled during active disease.

The rearrangement uses TRBV19 and TRBJ1-4; TRBD1 matches 10 bases. The germline V gene has CDR1 LNHDA and CDR2 SQIVND (reference sequence). The CDR3 loop spans 14 amino acids. J gave up 10 bases and V 8 bases, and 10 bases lay outside the gene matches. The CDR3 region has the DNA TGTGCCAGTTCGGGCGACAGGGGGCGAGGAAAACTGTTTTTT. It yields the protein CASSGDRGRGKLFF.

V is TRBV15 and J is TRBJ2-5, with 9 positions matching TRBD2. The germline V gene encodes CDR1 LNHNV and CDR2 YYDKDF (reference sequence). Trimming at V came to 1 base and at J to 7 bases, leaving 13 bases not matched to a gene. The CDR3 runs 17 residues. The CDR3 nucleotides read TGTGCCACCAGCAGAGGGGCTAGCGGGGCCGGGGGGGTGACCCAGTACTTC. Its translation: CATSRGASGAGGVTQYF. The full variable domain, in which reference TRBV15 and TRBJ2-5 provide the parts outside the CDR3, is DAMVIQNPRYQVTQFGKPVTLSCSQTLNHNVMYWYQQKSSQAPKLLFHYYDKDFNNEADTPDNFQSRRPNTSFCFLDIRSPGLGDTAMYLCATSRGASGAGGVTQYFGPGTRLLVL.

The V and J genes are TRBV11-3 and TRBJ2-2; 7 nucleotides line up with TRBD2. CDR3 length equals 14 residues. Germline loops: CDR1 SGHNT, CDR2 YENEEA. V was clipped by 5 bases and J by 6 bases; unmatched bases: 6. The CDR3 here is CASSLTRGSGELFF. Written as DNA, the CDR3 is TGTGCCAGCAGCCTCACGCGGGGGTCCGGGGAGCTGTTTTTT.

The V and J genes are TRBV4-3 and TRBJ2-7, with TRBD1 as a possible D gene (6 bases). V lost 1 base and J lost 8, with 9 bases in between. The CDR3 covers 12 residues. CDR1 is LGHNA and CDR2 is YSLEER in the germline V gene. The CDR3 bases are TGCGCCAGCAGCCAAGGAGGGGGAAAGCAGTACTTC. It codes for CASSQGGGKQYF.